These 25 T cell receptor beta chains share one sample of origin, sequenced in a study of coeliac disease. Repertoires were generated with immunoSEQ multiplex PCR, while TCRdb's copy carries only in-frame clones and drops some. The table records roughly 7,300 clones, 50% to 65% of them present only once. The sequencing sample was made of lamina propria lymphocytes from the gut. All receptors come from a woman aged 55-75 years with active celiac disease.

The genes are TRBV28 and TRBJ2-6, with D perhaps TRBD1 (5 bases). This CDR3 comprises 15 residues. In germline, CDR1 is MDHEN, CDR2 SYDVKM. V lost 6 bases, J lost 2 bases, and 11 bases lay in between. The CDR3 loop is CASRGGAAGANVLTF. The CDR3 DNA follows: TGTGCCAGCAGGGGTGGGGCCGCTGGGGCCAACGTCCTGACTTTC.

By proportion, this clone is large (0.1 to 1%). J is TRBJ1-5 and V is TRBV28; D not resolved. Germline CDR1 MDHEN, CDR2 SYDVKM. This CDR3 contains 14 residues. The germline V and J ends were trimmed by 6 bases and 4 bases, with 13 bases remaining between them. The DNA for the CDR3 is TGTGCCAGCAGGTCTTCTCGCCTAAATCAGCCCCAGCATTTT. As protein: CASRSSRLNQPQHF.

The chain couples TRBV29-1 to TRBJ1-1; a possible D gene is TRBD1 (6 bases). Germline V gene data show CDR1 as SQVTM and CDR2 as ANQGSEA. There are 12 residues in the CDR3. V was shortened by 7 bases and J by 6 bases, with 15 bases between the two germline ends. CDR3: CSAGVQSPEAFF. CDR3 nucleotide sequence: TGCAGCGCAGGGGTCCAAAGCCCTGAAGCTTTCTTT.

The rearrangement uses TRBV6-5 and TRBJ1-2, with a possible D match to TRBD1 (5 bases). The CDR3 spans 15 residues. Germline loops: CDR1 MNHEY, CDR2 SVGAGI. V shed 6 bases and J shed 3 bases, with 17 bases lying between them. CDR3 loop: CASSHQGKRDYGYTF. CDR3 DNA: TGTGCCAGCAGCCACCAGGGAAAGCGCGACTATGGCTACACCTTC.

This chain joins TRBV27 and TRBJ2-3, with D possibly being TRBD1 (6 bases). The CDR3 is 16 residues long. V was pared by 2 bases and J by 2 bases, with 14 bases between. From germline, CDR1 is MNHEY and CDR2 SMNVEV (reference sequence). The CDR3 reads CASSLVGQIITDTQYF. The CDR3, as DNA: TGTGCCAGCAGTTTAGTTGGACAGATAATCACAGATACGCAGTATTTT.

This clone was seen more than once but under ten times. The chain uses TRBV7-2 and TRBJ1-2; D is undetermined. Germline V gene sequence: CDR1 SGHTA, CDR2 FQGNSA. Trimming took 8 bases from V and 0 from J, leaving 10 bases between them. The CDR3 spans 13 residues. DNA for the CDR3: TGTGCCAGCGCCAGTCCATCTAACTATGGCTACACCTTC. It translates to CASASPSNYGYTF. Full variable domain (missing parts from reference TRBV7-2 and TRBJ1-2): GAGVSQSPSNKVTEKGKDVELRCDPISGHTALYWYRQSLGQGLEFLIYFQGNSAPDKSGLPSDRFSAERTGGSVSTLTIQRTQQEDSAVYLCASASPSNYGYTFGSGTRLTVV.

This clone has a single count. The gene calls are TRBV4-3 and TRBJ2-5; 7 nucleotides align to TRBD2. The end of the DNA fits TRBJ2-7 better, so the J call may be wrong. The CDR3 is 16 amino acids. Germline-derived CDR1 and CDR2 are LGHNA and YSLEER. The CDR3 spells CASSQAAAGSAPEQYF. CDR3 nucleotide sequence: TGCGCCAGCAGCCAAGCGGCAGCGGGATCCGCCCCCGAGCAGTACTTC.

CDR3 residues: CASSSILQAVYNEQFF. In DNA, the CDR3 is TGTGCCAGCAGCTCCATCCTACAGGCCGTCTACAATGAGCAGTTCTTC. The J gene is TRBJ2-1, the V gene TRBV7-9, with a weak D call TRBD1 (5 bases). The germline CDR1 and CDR2 sequences are SEHNR and FQNEAQ (reference sequence). The V end was cut by 4 bases, the J end by 3 bases, with 16 bases between. This CDR3 is built from 16 residues.

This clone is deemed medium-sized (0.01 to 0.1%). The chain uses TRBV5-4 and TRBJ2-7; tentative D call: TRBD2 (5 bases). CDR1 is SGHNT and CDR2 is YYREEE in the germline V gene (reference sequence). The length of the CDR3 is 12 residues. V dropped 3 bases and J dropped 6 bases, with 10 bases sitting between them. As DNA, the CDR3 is TGTGCCAGCAGCTCGGGGTTCCGCGAGCAGTACTTC. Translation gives CASSSGFREQYF.

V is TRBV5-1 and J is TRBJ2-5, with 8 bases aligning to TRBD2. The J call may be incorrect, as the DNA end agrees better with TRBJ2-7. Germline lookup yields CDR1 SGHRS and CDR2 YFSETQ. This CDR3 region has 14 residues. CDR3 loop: CASSLGSGVYEQYF. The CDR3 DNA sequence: TGCGCCAGCAGCCTCGGTAGCGGGGTCTACGAGCAGTACTTC.

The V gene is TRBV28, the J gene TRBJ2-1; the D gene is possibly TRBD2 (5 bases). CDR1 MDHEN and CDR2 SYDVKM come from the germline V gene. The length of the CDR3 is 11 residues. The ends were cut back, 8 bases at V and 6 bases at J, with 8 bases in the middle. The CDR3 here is CASLGGNEQFF. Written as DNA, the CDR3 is TGTGCCAGCCTCGGAGGCAATGAGCAGTTCTTC.

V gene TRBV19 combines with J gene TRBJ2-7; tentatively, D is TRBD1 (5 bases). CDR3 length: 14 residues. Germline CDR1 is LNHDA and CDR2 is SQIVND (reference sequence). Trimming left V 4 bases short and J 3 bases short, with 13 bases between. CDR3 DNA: TGTGCCAGTAGTAGTGAACAGGCCCTCTACGAGCAGTACTTC. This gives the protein CASSSEQALYEQYF.

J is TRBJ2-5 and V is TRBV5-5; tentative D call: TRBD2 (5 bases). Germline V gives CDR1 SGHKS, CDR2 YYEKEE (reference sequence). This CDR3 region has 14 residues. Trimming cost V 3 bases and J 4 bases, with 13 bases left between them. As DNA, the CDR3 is TGTGCCAGCAGCTCGGACGGGATCTTAGAGACCCAGTACTTC. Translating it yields CASSSDGILETQYF.

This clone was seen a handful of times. CDR3 in DNA: TGTGCCAGCAGCGTAGCACTTGACAGCGAGCAGTACTTC. As protein: CASSVALDSEQYF. V gene TRBV9 combines with J gene TRBJ2-7; tentative D call: TRBD1 (5 bases). The CDR3 totals 13 residues. V was shortened by 0 bases and J by 6 bases, with 10 bases between the two germline ends. CDR1 SGDLS and CDR2 YYNGEE come from the germline V gene.

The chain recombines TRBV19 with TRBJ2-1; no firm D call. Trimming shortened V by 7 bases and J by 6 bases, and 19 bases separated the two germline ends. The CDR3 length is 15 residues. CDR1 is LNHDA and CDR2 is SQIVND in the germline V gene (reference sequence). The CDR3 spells CASTIGGAWSNEQFF. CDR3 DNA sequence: TGTGCCAGTACGATCGGCGGAGCCTGGTCCAATGAGCAGTTCTTC.

The DNA for the CDR3 is TGTGCCACCAGCAGAGACCAGGGAGCGGGACTTCACTACAATGAGCAGTTCTTC. Translated: CATSRDQGAGLHYNEQFF. The genes are TRBV15 and TRBJ2-1; 7 bases line up with TRBD2. The CDR3 is 18 residues long. Germline V gene sequence: CDR1 LNHNV, CDR2 YYDKDF (reference sequence). V lost 0 bases, J lost 3 bases, and 11 bases stayed unmatched.

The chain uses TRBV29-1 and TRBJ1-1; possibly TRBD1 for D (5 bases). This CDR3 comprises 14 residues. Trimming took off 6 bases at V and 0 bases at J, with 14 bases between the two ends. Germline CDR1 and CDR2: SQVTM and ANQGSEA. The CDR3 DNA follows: TGCAGCGTCGCGCCGGGACTTTTGAACACTGAAGCTTTCTTT. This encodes CSVAPGLLNTEAFF.

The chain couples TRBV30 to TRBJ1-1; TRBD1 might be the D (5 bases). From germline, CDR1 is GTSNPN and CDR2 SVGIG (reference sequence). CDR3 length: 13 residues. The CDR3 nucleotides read TGTGCTACCACCGGACACACGAACACTGAAGCTTTCTTT. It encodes CATTGHTNTEAFF. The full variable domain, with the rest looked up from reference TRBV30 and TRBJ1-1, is SQTIHQWPATLVQPVGSPLSLECTVEGTSNPNLYWYRQAAGRGLQLLFYSVGIGQISSEVPQNLSASRPQDRQFILSSKKLLLSDSGFYLCATTGHTNTEAFFGQGTRLTVV.

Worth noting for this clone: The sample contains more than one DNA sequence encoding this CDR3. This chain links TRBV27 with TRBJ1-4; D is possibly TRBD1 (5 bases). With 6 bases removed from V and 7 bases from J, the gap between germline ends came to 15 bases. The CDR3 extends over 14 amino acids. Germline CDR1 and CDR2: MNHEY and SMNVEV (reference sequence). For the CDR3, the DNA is TGTGCCAGCAGACCAGGGCAGGGTCGTGAAAAACTGTTTTTT. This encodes CASRPGQGREKLFF.

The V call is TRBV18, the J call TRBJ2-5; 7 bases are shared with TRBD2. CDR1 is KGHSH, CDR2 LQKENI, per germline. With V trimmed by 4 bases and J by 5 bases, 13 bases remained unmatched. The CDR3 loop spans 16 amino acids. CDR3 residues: CASSRDSSGVGETQYF. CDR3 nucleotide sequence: TGTGCCAGCTCACGGGATTCTAGCGGAGTTGGGGAGACCCAGTACTTC. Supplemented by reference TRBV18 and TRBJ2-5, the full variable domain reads NAGVMQNPRHLVRRRGQEARLRCSPMKGHSHVYWYRQLPEEGLKFMVYLQKENIIDESGMPKERFSAEFPKEGPSILRIQQVVRGDSAAYFCASSRDSSGVGETQYFGPGTRLLVL.

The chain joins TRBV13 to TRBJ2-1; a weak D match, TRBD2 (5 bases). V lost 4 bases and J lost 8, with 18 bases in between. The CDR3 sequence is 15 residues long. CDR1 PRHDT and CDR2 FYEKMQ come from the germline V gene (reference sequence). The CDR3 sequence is CASSSGPTRGYEQFF. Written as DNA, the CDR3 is TGTGCCAGCAGCTCAGGCCCTACTAGAGGATATGAGCAGTTCTTC.

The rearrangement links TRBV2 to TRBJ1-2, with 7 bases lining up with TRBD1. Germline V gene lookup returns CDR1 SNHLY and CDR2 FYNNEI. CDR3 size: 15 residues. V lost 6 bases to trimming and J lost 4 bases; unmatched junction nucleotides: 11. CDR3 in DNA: TGTGCCAGCAGCCAACAGGGGACGGATTTCTATGGCTACACCTTC. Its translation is CASSQQGTDFYGYTF.

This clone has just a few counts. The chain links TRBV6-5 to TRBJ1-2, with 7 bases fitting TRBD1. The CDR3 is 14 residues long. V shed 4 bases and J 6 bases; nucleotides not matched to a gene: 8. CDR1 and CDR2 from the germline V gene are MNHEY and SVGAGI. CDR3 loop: CASSLDREANGYTF. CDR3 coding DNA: TGTGCCAGCAGTTTAGACAGGGAGGCGAATGGCTACACCTTC.

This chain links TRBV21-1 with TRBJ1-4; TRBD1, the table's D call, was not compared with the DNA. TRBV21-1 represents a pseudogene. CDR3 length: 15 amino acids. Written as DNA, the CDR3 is TGTGCCAGCAGCAAAGCCCGGGACAGATTCGAAAAACTGTTTTTT. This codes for CASSKARDRFEKLFF.

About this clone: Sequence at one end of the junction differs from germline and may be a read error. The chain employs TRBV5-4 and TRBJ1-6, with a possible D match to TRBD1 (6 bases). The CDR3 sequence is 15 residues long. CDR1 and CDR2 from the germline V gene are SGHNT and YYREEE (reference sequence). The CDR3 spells CASSLDRAFNSPPHF. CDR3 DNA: TGTGCCAGCAGCTTGGACAGGGCTTTTAATTCACCCCCCCACTTT.